Listed below are T cell receptor beta chains from one sample, sequenced in a study of T cells in Graves' hyperthyroidism and ophthalmopathy. TCRdb analysed the multiplex PCR reads with MiXCR anew, one entry per CDR3 protein. The data show 550,000 to 800,000 distinct CDR3 sequences, around a sixth seen once. The sample comprised blood. The receptors derive from a man in his fifties with Graves' hyperthyroidism. Both conserved end residues are part of each CDR3. The D gene is left open where the match is weak. Clone sizes are given selectively: once, few, many, or a class where the clone is expanded.

clone_size	j_call	d_call	v_call	cdr3_nt	cdr3_aa
many	TRBJ2-7	NA	TRBV19	TGTGCCAGTAGTGTGCGGGGCCGGGGATCCTACGAGCAGTACTTC	CASSVRGRGSYEQYF
many	TRBJ2-2	NA	TRBV5-1	TGTGCCAGCAGCTTAGATCGGGGGACCGGGGAGCTGTTTTTT	CASSLDRGTGELFF
many	TRBJ1-6	NA	TRBV7-2	TGTGCCAGCAGTTTAGACGGGAACAGGTCACCCCTCCACTTT	CASSLDGNRSPLHF
few	TRBJ1-2	NA	TRBV30	TGTGCCTGGAGTGACCGACGGGACGCTCTGGGCTATGGCTACACCTTC	CAWSDRRDALGYGYTF
few	TRBJ2-1	NA	TRBV15	TGTGCCACCAGCACCGTGGGGCGTGGTGAGCAGTTCTTC	CATSTVGRGEQFF
few	TRBJ2-2	TRBD2	TRBV7-3	TGTGCCAGCAGCTTAACTAGCGGGAGCGGGCCCGGGGAGCTGTTTTTT	CASSLTSGSGPGELFF
many	TRBJ2-2	TRBD2	TRBV7-2	TGTGCCAGCAGCCGATCGGGGGGGCATACCGGGGAGCTGTTTTTT	CASSRSGGHTGELFF
many	TRBJ1-3	TRBD1	TRBV2	TGTGCCAGCAGTCGGACAGGGGGAACTGGAAACACCATATATTTT	CASSRTGGTGNTIYF
NA	TRBJ1-5	NA	TRBV30	TGTGCCTGGTCGGATTGGGGTAGCAATCAGCCCCAGCATTTT	CAWSDWGSNQPQHF
many	TRBJ2-1	TRBD1	TRBV2	TGTGCCAGCGGACAGGGGGCAATTAGTGAGCAGTTCTTC	CASGQGAISEQFF
many	TRBJ1-1	NA	TRBV6-1	TGTGCCAGCAAACCGCTGAACACTGAAGCTTTCTTT	CASKPLNTEAFF
many	TRBJ2-5	NA	TRBV29-1	TGCAGCGTTGTGGACAGTGCTTGGGAGACCCAGTACTTC	CSVVDSAWETQYF
many	TRBJ2-5	TRBD2	TRBV28	TGTGCCAGCAGCCTTTTGGAGAGCGGGAGGCTAGAGACCCAGTACTTC	CASSLLESGRLETQYF
many	TRBJ2-3	TRBD2	TRBV7-9	TGTGCCAGCAGCCAGACTAGCGGGAGCGGAGATACGCAGTATTTT	CASSQTSGSGDTQYF
NA	TRBJ1-1	NA	TRBV5-1	TGCGCCAGCAGCTTGGATGGGGGCCAGAACACTGAAGCTTTCTTT	CASSLDGGQNTEAFF
NA	TRBJ2-3	NA	TRBV18	TGTGCCAGCTCACCAGGCGGATTTACTGTCACAGATACGCAGTATTTT	CASSPGGFTVTDTQYF
many	TRBJ2-7	NA	TRBV28	TGTGCCAGCAGTTCCGCCGGGACCGGCAGTACCTACGAGCAGTACTTC	CASSSAGTGSTYEQYF
NA	TRBJ2-4	TRBD2	TRBV5-1	TGCGCCAGCAGCCTACGGACTAGCGGGAGGGCCGGGGCCAAAAACATTCAGTACTTC	CASSLRTSGRAGAKNIQYF
many	TRBJ1-5	NA	TRBV2	TGTGCCAGCAGTGAATTGCGGGTTATAAGCAATCAGCCCCAGCATTTT	CASSELRVISNQPQHF
few	TRBJ1-1	NA	TRBV4-3	TGCGCCAGCAGCCAAGTCGGACGGACTGAAGCTTTCTTT	CASSQVGRTEAFF